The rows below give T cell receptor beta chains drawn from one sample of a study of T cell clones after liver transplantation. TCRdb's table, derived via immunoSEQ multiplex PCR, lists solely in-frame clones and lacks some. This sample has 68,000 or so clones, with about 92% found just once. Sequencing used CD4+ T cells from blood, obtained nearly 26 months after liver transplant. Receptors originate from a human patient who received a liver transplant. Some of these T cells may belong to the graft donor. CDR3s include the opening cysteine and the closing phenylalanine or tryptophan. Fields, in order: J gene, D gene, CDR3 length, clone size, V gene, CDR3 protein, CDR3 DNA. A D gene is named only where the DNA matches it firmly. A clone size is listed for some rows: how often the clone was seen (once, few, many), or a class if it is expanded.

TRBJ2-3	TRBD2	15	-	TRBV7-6	CASSARQAGADTQYF	TGTGCCAGCAGCGCTCGGCAAGCGGGAGCCGATACGCAGTATTTT
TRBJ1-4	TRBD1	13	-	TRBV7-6	CASSPGQDKKLFF	TGTGCCAGCAGCCCGGGACAGGATAAAAAACTGTTTTTT
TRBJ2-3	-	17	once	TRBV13	CASSSRTTVTGTDTQYF	TGTGCCAGCAGCTCTAGAACGACGGTCACGGGAACAGATACGCAGTATTTT
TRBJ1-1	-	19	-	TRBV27	CASSRTPRDGGGWNTEAFF	TGTGCCAGCAGTCGCACACCTCGGGACGGAGGGGGATGGAACACTGAAGCTTTCTTT
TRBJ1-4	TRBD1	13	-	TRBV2	CASRLGQGEKLFF	TGTGCCAGCAGATTGGGACAGGGGGAAAAACTGTTTTTT
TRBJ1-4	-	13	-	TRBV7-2	CASGRGRNEKLFF	TGTGCCAGCGGCCGGGGACGGAATGAAAAACTGTTTTTT
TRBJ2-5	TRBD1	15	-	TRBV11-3	CASSLDGQGRETQYF	TGTGCCAGCAGCTTAGACGGACAGGGCCGGGAGACCCAGTACTTC
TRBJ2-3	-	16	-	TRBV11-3	CASSQGRGGLTDTQYF	TGTGCCAGCAGCCAGGGGAGGGGGGGCCTCACAGATACGCAGTATTTT
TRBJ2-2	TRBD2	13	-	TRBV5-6	CASERENTGELFF	TGTGCCAGCGAGCGGGAGAACACCGGGGAGCTGTTTTTT
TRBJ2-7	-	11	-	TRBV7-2	CASSQTVEQYF	TGTGCCAGCAGCCAAACCGTCGAGCAGTACTTC
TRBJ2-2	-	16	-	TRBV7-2	CASSLSGLRNTGELFF	TGTGCCAGCAGCTTATCCGGACTAAGGAACACCGGGGAGCTGTTTTTT
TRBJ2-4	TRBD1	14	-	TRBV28	CASSSGQGKNIQYF	TGTGCCAGCAGTTCGGGACAGGGCAAAAACATTCAGTACTTC
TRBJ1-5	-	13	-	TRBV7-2	CASSFDRDQPQHF	TGTGCCAGCAGCTTTGATAGGGATCAGCCCCAGCATTTT
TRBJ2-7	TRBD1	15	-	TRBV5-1	CASSTGTGGSYEQYF	TGCGCCAGCAGCACCGGGACAGGGGGCTCCTACGAGCAGTACTTC
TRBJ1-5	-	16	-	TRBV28	CASSSLLGGDNQPQHF	TGTGCCAGCAGTTCCCTCCTTGGGGGGGATAATCAGCCCCAGCATTTT
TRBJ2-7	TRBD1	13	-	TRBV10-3	CAITSRGLNEQYF	TGTGCCATCACATCCAGGGGGCTGAACGAGCAGTACTTC
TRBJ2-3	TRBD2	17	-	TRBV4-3	CASSQDGAGGPSNTQYF	TGCGCCAGCAGCCAAGATGGGGCGGGAGGGCCATCAAATACGCAGTATTTT
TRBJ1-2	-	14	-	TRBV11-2	CASSLRAGVDGYTF	TGTGCCAGCAGCTTACGGGCAGGGGTAGATGGCTACACCTTC
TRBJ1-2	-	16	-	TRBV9	CASSPREGPPSYGYTF	TGTGCCAGCAGCCCCCGAGAAGGGCCACCCTCCTATGGCTACACCTTC
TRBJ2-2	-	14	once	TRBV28	CASSEGLLHRELFF	TGTGCCAGCAGCGAAGGGCTTCTTCACCGGGAGCTGTTTTTT
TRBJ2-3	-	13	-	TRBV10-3	CAISDQHPDTQYF	TGTGCCATCAGTGACCAGCATCCAGATACGCAGTATTTT
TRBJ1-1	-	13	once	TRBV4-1	CASSQDRHLSAFF	TGCGCCAGCAGCCAAGACAGACATTTAAGCGCTTTCTTT
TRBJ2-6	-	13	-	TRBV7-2	CASSLPGANVLTF	TGTGCCAGCAGCTTACCTGGGGCCAACGTCCTGACTTTC
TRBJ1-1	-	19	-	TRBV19	CASSLSGRTHLPWNTEAFF	TGTGCCAGTAGTTTGTCGGGGAGAACGCACCTTCCATGGAACACTGAAGCTTTCTTT
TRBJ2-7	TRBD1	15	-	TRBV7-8	CASSPRTGSSYEQYF	TGTGCCAGCAGCCCCCGGACAGGGTCCTCCTACGAGCAGTACTTC